The next 18 T cell receptor beta chains were all read from a single sample in a study of T-cell reconstitution after alpha-beta-depleted transplantation in children. The authors prepared the TCRbeta library with unique molecular identifiers. TCRdb passed the PCR reads through MiXCR, listing each CDR3 protein once. This table holds about 58,000 distinct CDR3 sequences, 44% found once. Specimen: PBMCs, mostly from graft donor cells, collected 360 days after TCRalphabeta/CD19-depleted stem cell transplant. Receptor source: a male patient younger than 18 who had a stem cell transplant for acute lymphoblastic leukemia, so the T cells may come from the graft donor.

Notes on this clonotype: At one of its ends the junction is not consistent with the germline gene, which may arise from a read error. The chain is built from TRBV24-1 and TRBJ2-1, with 9 bases lining up with TRBD1. The CDR3 length is 15 residues. CDR1 is KGHDR and CDR2 is SFDVKD in the germline V gene. CDR3 in amino acids: CATSPTGGNYNVQFF. CDR3 DNA sequence: TGTGCCACCAGCCCGACAGGGGGAAACTACAATGTGCAGTTCTTC.

The rearrangement links TRBV4-1 to TRBJ2-7; D ambiguous. V gave up 1 base and J gave up 2 bases, with 9 bases separating them. The CDR3 length is 14 residues. Germline loops: CDR1 MGHRA, CDR2 YSYEKL. This CDR3 reads CASSQAKSTYEQYF. The CDR3 DNA follows: TGCGCCAGCAGCCAAGCAAAATCAACCTACGAGCAGTACTTC.

This CDR3 is CASSWTGGAGGEKLFF. CDR3 in DNA: TGTGCCAGCAGTTGGACAGGGGGCGCTGGGGGTGAAAAACTGTTTTTT. The rearrangement uses TRBV6-5 and TRBJ1-4, with TRBD1 matching over 11 bases. The CDR3 runs 16 residues. Looked up from germline, CDR1 is MNHEY and CDR2 is SVGAGI. V lost 4 bases to trimming and J lost 7 bases; unmatched junction nucleotides: 8.

The chain links TRBV9 to TRBJ2-1; 12 bases map to TRBD2. The V and J ends lost 2 bases and 0 bases, in that order; junction bases with no gene match: 9. Per the germline V gene, CDR1 is SGDLS and CDR2 is YYNGEE. The CDR3 totals 19 residues. CDR3 DNA: TGTGCCAGCAGCGTTAAGGGACTAGCGGGTCGAAGCTCCTACAATGAGCAGTTCTTC. This gives the protein CASSVKGLAGRSSYNEQFF.

CDR3 nucleotide sequence: TGTGCCAGCAGCGTAGCTAGCGGCCCATGGGCCCAGTACTTC. Its translation is CASSVASGPWAQYF. The chain has TRBV9 and TRBJ2-5, with 7 positions matching TRBD2. Germline V gene sequence: CDR1 SGDLS, CDR2 YYNGEE. Losses at the gene ends were 0 bases for V and 9 bases for J; bases not matched to a gene: 8. CDR3 size: 14 residues.

The rearrangement uses TRBV20-1 and TRBJ2-1, with 9 bases fitting TRBD1. Trimming took 6 bases from V and 4 from J; bases not matched to a gene: 13. The CDR3 extends over 16 amino acids. Per the germline V gene, CDR1 is DFQATT and CDR2 is SNEGSKA (reference sequence). The DNA for the CDR3 is TGCAGTGCCACAAGCGAGGGGACAGGGCCTTACAATGAGCAGTTCTTC. Protein sequence: CSATSEGTGPYNEQFF.

This clonotype was seen only a few times. The chain combines TRBV9 with TRBJ2-3; TRBD1 agrees at 8 bases. This CDR3 region has 15 residues. Germline CDR1 is SGDLS and CDR2 is YYNGEE. After removal of 0 bases from V and 4 bases from J, the junction contained 4 bases not matched to a gene. CDR3 sequence: CASSVASRGPDTQYF. DNA for the CDR3: TGTGCCAGCAGCGTAGCTTCCAGGGGGCCAGATACGCAGTATTTT. Together with reference TRBV9 and TRBJ2-3, the CDR3 gives the full variable domain: DSGVTQTPKHLITATGQRVTLRCSPRSGDLSVYWYQQSLDQGLQFLIQYYNGEERAKGNILERFSAQQFPDLHSELNLSSLELGDSALYFCASSVASRGPDTQYFGPGTRLTVL.

The V and J genes are TRBV4-3 and TRBJ2-7; the match to TRBD2 covers 14 bases. CDR1 and CDR2 from the germline V gene are LGHNA and YSLEER. The CDR3 runs to 16 residues. Trimming removed 0 bases from V and 2 bases from J; junction bases left unmatched: 0. In DNA form, the CDR3 reads TGCGCCAGCAGCCAAGAGGGACTAGCGGGGGCCTACGAGCAGTACTTC. Translated, it gives CASSQEGLAGAYEQYF.

The chain employs TRBV19 and TRBJ2-2; D unresolved. This CDR3 is 15 amino acids long. V lost 5 bases and J 0 bases, leaving 10 bases between the germline ends. Per germline, CDR1 LNHDA and CDR2 SQIVND (reference sequence). CDR3: CASSPRDANTGELFF. CDR3 in DNA: TGTGCCAGTAGTCCGAGAGATGCGAACACCGGGGAGCTGTTTTTT.

Only a few counts were recorded for this clonotype. CDR3 bases: TGTGCCAGCAGCCCGGGGACAGAGAGTAACTATGGCTACACCTTC. This sequence encodes CASSPGTESNYGYTF. The chain employs TRBV6-1 and TRBJ1-2; 7 bases match TRBD1. Per germline, CDR1 MNHNS and CDR2 SASEGT. With V trimmed by 6 bases and J by 1 base, 8 bases remained unmatched. The CDR3 totals 15 residues.

This sequence joins TRBV2 and TRBJ2-7; no reliable D call. Germline CDR1 reads SNHLY; CDR2 reads FYNNEI. Trimming removed 3 bases at V and 3 bases at J, with 15 bases between. The CDR3 length is 15 residues. Here the CDR3 reads CASSDRSRGFYEQYF. For the CDR3, the DNA is TGTGCCAGCAGTGATCGGTCTAGAGGATTCTACGAGCAGTACTTC. The full variable domain, completed using reference TRBV2 and TRBJ2-7, is EPEVTQTPSHQVTQMGQEVILRCVPISNHLYFYWYRQILGQKVEFLVSFYNNEISEKSEIFDDQFSVERPDGSNFTLKIRSTKLEDSAMYFCASSDRSRGFYEQYFGPGTRLTVT.

The rearrangement links TRBV9 to TRBJ2-1; 11 bases fit TRBD2. V trimming: 3 bases; J trimming: 6 bases; junction bases outside the gene matches: 8. The CDR3 spans 16 residues. The germline V gene has CDR1 SGDLS and CDR2 YYNGEE. The CDR3 coding sequence is TGTGCCAGCAGCGGGAGAGTAGCGGGGGGGCCCAATGAGCAGTTCTTC. Its protein is CASSGRVAGGPNEQFF. Filled out from reference TRBV9 and TRBJ2-1, the complete variable domain reads DSGVTQTPKHLITATGQRVTLRCSPRSGDLSVYWYQQSLDQGLQFLIQYYNGEERAKGNILERFSAQQFPDLHSELNLSSLELGDSALYFCASSGRVAGGPNEQFFGPGTRLTVL.

The rearrangement links TRBV12-3 or TRBV12-4 to TRBJ2-5; D possibly corresponds to TRBD1 (5 bases). Trimming removed 6 bases at V and 1 base at J, with 12 bases between. There are 14 residues in the CDR3. The CDR3 loop is CASRPQGFQETQYF. The DNA for the CDR3 is TGTGCCAGCAGACCCCAGGGCTTCCAAGAGACCCAGTACTTC.

The chain uses TRBV12-5 and TRBJ2-1; the match to TRBD2 covers 9 bases. Germline V gene sequence: CDR1 LGHNT, CDR2 FRNRAP. This CDR3 has 16 amino acids. The junction had 4 bases not matched to a gene; V was cut back by 1 base and J by 3 bases. Written as DNA, the CDR3 is TGTGCTAGTGGTTTGGGGCGGGGGGGCAGCTACAATGAGCAGTTCTTC. Encoded protein: CASGLGRGGSYNEQFF. Based on the CDR3 plus reference TRBV12-5 and TRBJ2-1, the full variable domain is DARVTQTPRHKVTEMGQEVTMRCQPILGHNTVFWYRQTMMQGLELLAYFRNRAPLDDSGMPKDRFSAEMPDATLATLKIQPSEPRDSAVYFCASGLGRGGSYNEQFFGPGTRLTVL.

The V and J genes are TRBV3-1 and TRBJ2-1, with TRBD2 identical over 7 bases. J lost 8 bases, V lost 0 bases, and 10 bases had no gene match. CDR1 and CDR2 from the germline V gene are LGHDT and YNNKEL (reference sequence). This CDR3 comprises 16 residues. The CDR3 reads CASSQDVWEGEYEQFF. DNA for the CDR3: TGTGCCAGCAGCCAAGATGTATGGGAGGGCGAATATGAGCAGTTCTTC.

This clonotype was seen once. A junction end diverges from the germline sequence, so it may reflect a read error. The chain couples TRBV12-3 or TRBV12-4 to TRBJ2-7, with 8 bases fitting TRBD2. This CDR3 comprises 13 residues. CDR3 sequence (DNA): TGTGCCAGCAATTTAGCGGGGTTCCACGAGCAGTACTTC. Translated: CASNLAGFHEQYF.

This clonotype showed up just a few times. V usage is TRBV27 and J usage is TRBJ2-6; perhaps D is TRBD1 or TRBD2 (5 bases each). Trimming pared 4 bases from V and 0 bases from J, leaving 13 bases between. The germline gives CDR1 MNHEY, CDR2 SMNVEV (reference sequence). The CDR3 runs 17 residues. Here the CDR3 DNA reads TGTGCCAGCAGTTCAGGGACGGAGAGCTCTGGGGCCAACGTCCTGACTTTC. Protein product: CASSSGTESSGANVLTF.

This clonotype was detected only once. V usage is TRBV12-3 or TRBV12-4 and J usage is TRBJ2-1, with D tentatively TRBD1 (6 bases). This CDR3 is built from 15 residues. V lost 6 bases and J 8 bases, leaving 20 bases between the germline ends. In DNA form, the CDR3 reads TGTGCCAGCAGCCCCCGAACCGCCAGGGGTCATGAGCAGTTCTTC. Translating it yields CASSPRTARGHEQFF.